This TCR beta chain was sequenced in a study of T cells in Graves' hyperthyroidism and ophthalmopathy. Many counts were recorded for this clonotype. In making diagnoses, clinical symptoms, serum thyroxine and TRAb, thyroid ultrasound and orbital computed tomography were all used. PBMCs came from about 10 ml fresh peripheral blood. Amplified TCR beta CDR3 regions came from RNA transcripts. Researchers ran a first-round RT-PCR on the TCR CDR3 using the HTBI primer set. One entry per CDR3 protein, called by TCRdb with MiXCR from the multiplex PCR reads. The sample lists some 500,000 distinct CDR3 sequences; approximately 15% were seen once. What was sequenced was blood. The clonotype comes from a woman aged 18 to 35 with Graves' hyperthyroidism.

The chain's CDR3 is CAWALNEKLFF. The CDR3 DNA sequence: TGTGCCTGGGCGCTTAATGAAAAACTGTTTTTT. V usage is TRBV30 and J usage is TRBJ1-4; D ambiguous. CDR1 and CDR2 from the germline V gene are GTSNPN and SVGIG (reference sequence). The V and J ends lost 5 bases and 4 bases respectively, with 5 bases between them. The CDR3 length is 11 residues.